This T cell receptor (beta chain) was captured by sequencing in a study of cytomegalovirus exposure and HLA in healthy donors. The study's findings and limits: Some TCR beta chains (164 of them) were listed as cytomegalovirus-associated. One variant, a missense change in DCLRE1C, was linked in a later analysis to TCR beta V- and J-gene trimming.

In the PCR, 60 Vbeta and 13 Jbeta primers were used. Here immunoSEQ multiplex PCR was the method, and the copy in TCRdb shows in-frame clones only, minus some. The sample yields roughly 130,000 clones, 65% to 80% seen once. The CDR3 runs to 14 residues. Trimming pared 7 bases from V and 0 bases from J, leaving 13 bases between. In germline, CDR1 is SQVTM, CDR2 ANQGSEA. On this clone itself: Its antigen is not identified.

The TCR originated in a human donor in good health. Sequenced input: PBMCs. The chain joins TRBV29-1 to TRBJ2-1, with D tentatively TRBD2 (5 bases). CDR3 coding DNA: TGCAGCGGCGGGCGGGCGAACTCCTACAATGAGCAGTTCTTC. Translated, it gives CSGGRANSYNEQFF.